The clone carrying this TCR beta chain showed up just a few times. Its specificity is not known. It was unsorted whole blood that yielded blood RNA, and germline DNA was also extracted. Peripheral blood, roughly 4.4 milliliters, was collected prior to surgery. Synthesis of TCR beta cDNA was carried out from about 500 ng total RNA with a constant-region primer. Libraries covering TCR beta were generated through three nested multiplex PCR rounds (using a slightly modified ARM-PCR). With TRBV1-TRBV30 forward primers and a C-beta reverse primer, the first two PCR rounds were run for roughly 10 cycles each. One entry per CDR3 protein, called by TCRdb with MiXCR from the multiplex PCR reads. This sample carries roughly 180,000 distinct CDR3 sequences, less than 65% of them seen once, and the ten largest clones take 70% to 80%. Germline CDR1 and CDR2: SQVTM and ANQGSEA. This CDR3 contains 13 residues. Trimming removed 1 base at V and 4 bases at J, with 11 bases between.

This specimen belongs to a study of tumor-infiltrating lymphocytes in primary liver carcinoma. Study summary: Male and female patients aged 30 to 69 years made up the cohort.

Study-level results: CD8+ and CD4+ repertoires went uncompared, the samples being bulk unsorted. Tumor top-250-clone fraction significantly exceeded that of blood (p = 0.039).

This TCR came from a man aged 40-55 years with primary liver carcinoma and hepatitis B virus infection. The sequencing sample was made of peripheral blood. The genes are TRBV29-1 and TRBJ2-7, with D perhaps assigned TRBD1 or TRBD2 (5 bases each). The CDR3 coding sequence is TGCAGCGTTGAAGCAGGGACCCCTTACGAGCAGTACTTC. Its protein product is CSVEAGTPYEQYF.